Below, 16 T cell receptor beta chains from the same sample are listed, as sequenced in a study of cytotoxic CD8 clonotypes in ibrutinib-treated CLL. The method was immunoSEQ multiplex PCR; TCRdb's version includes in-frame clones alone and lacks a portion of them. In the table there are 200,000 to 250,000 clones, 60% to 80% of which are singletons. Source: PBMCs, taken after 12 months of ibrutinib treatment. These TCRs come from a human donor with chronic lymphocytic leukemia.

V usage is TRBV5-1 and J usage is TRBJ2-3; the D is unclear. The germline V gene has CDR1 SGHRS and CDR2 YFSETQ. The CDR3 runs to 14 residues. Between the trimmed V and J ends, which lost 0 bases and 2 bases, there was a span of 7 bases. The CDR3 DNA follows: TGCGCCAGCAGCTTGGTAGCTATCACAGATACGCAGTATTTT. Translated: CASSLVAITDTQYF.

This clone occurred a few times. This chain uses TRBV4-1 with TRBJ2-7; D is possibly TRBD2 (5 bases). The CDR3 has 14 residues. Germline V gene lookup returns CDR1 MGHRA and CDR2 YSYEKL. Trimming shortened V by 0 bases and J by 9 bases, and 15 bases separated the two germline ends. CDR3 sequence: CASSQDTRIRGQYF. The CDR3 nucleotides are TGCGCCAGCAGCCAAGATACCAGGATTCGGGGGCAGTACTTC.

The genes are TRBV30 and TRBJ1-4; the D is unclear. This CDR3 spans 11 amino acids. Trimming took off 6 bases at V and 8 bases at J, with 10 bases between the two ends. Germline lookup yields CDR1 GTSNPN and CDR2 SVGIG (reference sequence). The CDR3 bases are TGTGCCTGTTGGCTTGGAGAAAAACTGTTTTTT. Translated, it gives CACWLGEKLFF.

The chain carries TRBV9 and TRBJ1-3; D unclear. This CDR3 is built from 17 residues. V was pared by 4 bases and J by 8 bases, with 25 bases between. Germline V gene lookup returns CDR1 SGDLS and CDR2 YYNGEE. For the CDR3, the DNA is TGTGCCAGCAGCCCCCTTGATGGGGTAAGGGCTGAAGACACCATATATTTT. Its translation: CASSPLDGVRAEDTIYF. Complete variable domain (other parts from reference TRBV9 and TRBJ1-3): DSGVTQTPKHLITATGQRVTLRCSPRSGDLSVYWYQQSLDQGLQFLIQYYNGEERAKGNILERFSAQQFPDLHSELNLSSLELGDSALYFCASSPLDGVRAEDTIYFGEGSWLTVV.

The CDR3 loop is CASSFPGLGTEAFF. In nucleotides, the CDR3 is TGTGCCAGCAGCTTTCCAGGGTTGGGCACTGAAGCTTTCTTT. The chain couples TRBV7-8 to TRBJ1-1; a possible D gene is TRBD1 (5 bases). CDR3 length: 14 residues. The V end lost 3 bases, the J end lost 4 bases, and 12 bases lay between the germline ends. Germline lookup yields CDR1 SGHVS and CDR2 FQNEAQ.

The chain joins TRBV9 to TRBJ2-3; D is unclear. Trimming stripped 0 bases from V and 3 bases from J, with 5 bases between. Germline assignment: CDR1 SGDLS and CDR2 YYNGEE. The CDR3 sequence is 13 residues long. The CDR3 is CASSVEGTDTQYF. The CDR3 region has the DNA TGTGCCAGCAGCGTAGAAGGGACAGATACGCAGTATTTT.

As to this clone: One end of the junction varies from germline; a read error may be responsible. V is TRBV7-7 and J is TRBJ2-7; weak D call: TRBD2 (5 bases). CDR1 is SSHAT and CDR2 is FNYEAQ in the germline V gene (reference sequence). This CDR3 is built from 13 residues. The CDR3 nucleotides read TGTGCTAGCAGCTTAGCGAGGGAATACGAGCAGTACTTC. Translating gives CASSLAREYEQYF. The full variable domain, in which reference TRBV7-7 and TRBJ2-7 provide the parts outside the CDR3, is GAGVSQSPRYKVTKRGQDVTLRCDPISSHATLYWYQQALGQGPEFLTYFNYEAQPDKSGLPSDRFSAERPEGSISTLTIQRTEQRDSAMYRCASSLAREYEQYFGPGTRLTVT.

V and J are TRBV7-8 and TRBJ1-5; no firm D call. Germline assignment: CDR1 SGHVS and CDR2 FQNEAQ. V lost 2 bases to trimming and J lost 9 bases, with 14 bases between them. The CDR3 has 14 amino acids. CDR3 coding DNA: TGTGCCAGCAGCTTAAGGAGGACCCCAGGGCCCCAGCATTTT. This codes for CASSLRRTPGPQHF.

In regard to this clone: Other DNA sequences within the sample encode an identical CDR3. The chain links TRBV7-8 to TRBJ1-2; D is uncertain. Trimming left V 1 base short and J 4 bases short, with 10 bases between. CDR3 size: 14 residues. Germline V CDR1 and CDR2: SGHVS, FQNEAQ. Written as DNA, the CDR3 is TGTGCCAGCAGCTTAGGGGAAATTGGCTATGGCTACACCTTC. As protein: CASSLGEIGYGYTF.

This clone has just one count. This chain joins TRBV5-4 and TRBJ1-2; D not resolved. V lost 2 bases and J 8 bases, leaving 16 bases between the germline ends. Germline CDR1 SGHNT, CDR2 YYREEE (reference sequence). The CDR3 runs to 14 residues. The CDR3, as DNA: TGTGCCAGCAGCTTTTGGCCTCACTCGGGGGGCTACACCTTC. It encodes CASSFWPHSGGYTF.

This clone was counted a single time. This sample also contains other DNA sequences that code for the same CDR3. The V gene is TRBV19, the J gene TRBJ1-5; the D is unclear. The CDR3 runs 14 residues. V was shortened by 2 bases and J by 1 base, with 6 bases between the two germline ends. Germline CDR1 and CDR2: LNHDA and SQIVND (reference sequence). The DNA for the CDR3 is TGTGCCAGTAGTATAAGCCAGAGCAATCAGCCCCAGCATTTT. Its translation is CASSISQSNQPQHF.

The J gene is TRBJ1-1, the V gene TRBV25-1; perhaps TRBD1 as D (5 bases). The CDR3 totals 12 residues. With 7 bases removed from V and 10 bases from J, the gap between germline ends came to 16 bases. Germline-derived CDR1 and CDR2 are MGHDK and SYGVNS. CDR3 DNA: TGTGCCAGCAAAACAACAGGACCAGGAGCTTTCTTT. Its protein product is CASKTTGPGAFF.

This chain connects TRBV18 to TRBJ1-1; TRBD1 agrees at 7 bases. The J segment lost 4 bases and the V segment lost 4 bases, leaving 18 bases of the junction unmatched. CDR1 and CDR2 (germline): KGHSH, LQKENI. This CDR3 has 18 residues. DNA for the CDR3: TGTGCCAGCTCACAACGGCCGGTCGGTAGGGGGCAGGGCACTGAAGCTTTCTTT. Its protein product is CASSQRPVGRGQGTEAFF.

This clone was seen only a few times. This chain joins TRBV5-6 and TRBJ1-1; D unresolved. V shed 0 bases and J shed 8 bases, with 11 bases lying between them. The length of the CDR3 is 13 residues. The germline gives CDR1 SGHDT, CDR2 YYEEEE. The CDR3 is CASSLGVWSEAFF. For the CDR3, the DNA is TGTGCCAGCAGCTTGGGGGTTTGGAGCGAAGCTTTCTTT.

This clone was seen more than once but under ten times. This sequence joins TRBV11-1 and TRBJ2-5, with TRBD2 identical over 10 bases. The V gene's germline CDR1 is SGHAT and CDR2 FQDESV (reference sequence). This CDR3 is built from 15 residues. The V and J ends lost 2 bases and 4 bases, in that order; junction bases with no gene match: 4. The CDR3 DNA reads as TGTGCCAGCAGCTTAACTAGCGGGATTATAGAGACCCAGTACTTC. Protein sequence: CASSLTSGIIETQYF.

For the CDR3, the DNA is TGTGCCAGTAGTTCCGCCGGACAGGGGTACTACGAGCAGTACTTC. It translates to CASSSAGQGYYEQYF. The V and J genes are TRBV19 and TRBJ2-7; TRBD1 matches at 9 bases. The CDR3 has 15 amino acids. With V trimmed by 5 bases and J by 3 bases, 8 bases remained unmatched. CDR1 and CDR2 (germline): LNHDA, SQIVND (reference sequence). The full variable domain, rest sourced from reference TRBV19 and TRBJ2-7, is DGGITQSPKYLFRKEGQNVTLSCEQNLNHDAMYWYRQDPGQGLRLIYYSQIVNDFQKGDIAEGYSVSREKKESFPLTVTSAQKNPTAFYLCASSSAGQGYYEQYFGPGTRLTVT.